A single sample is the source of the 19 T cell receptor beta chains below, sequenced in a study of cytomegalovirus exposure and HLA in healthy donors. The PCR employed 60 Vbeta primers together with 13 Jbeta primers. Sequencing used immunoSEQ multiplex PCR; TCRdb keeps in-frame clones, though not all of them. The table lists more than 90,000 clones, approximately 85% of them singletons. What was sequenced was PBMCs. These receptors came from a man aged 30 to 45 in good health and CMV-seronegative.

CDR3 coding DNA: TGTGCCACCAGCGACCCCAGGGACAGTGACTACGAGCAGTACTTC. Residues: CATSDPRDSDYEQYF. The V call is TRBV15, the J call TRBJ2-7; 7 nucleotides align to TRBD1. Germline values: CDR1 LNHNV, CDR2 YYDKDF (reference sequence). Trimming removed 5 bases from V and 3 bases from J; junction bases left unmatched: 10. There are 15 residues in the CDR3.

The V and J genes are TRBV11-2 and TRBJ2-1; perhaps TRBD1 as D (6 bases). The CDR3 is made up of 15 amino acids. In germline, CDR1 is SGHAT, CDR2 FQNNGV. V was clipped by 6 bases and J by 1 base, with 13 bases between them. The CDR3 protein is CASRRIRGSYNEQFF. The CDR3 DNA sequence: TGTGCCAGCAGACGCATTAGGGGGTCCTACAATGAGCAGTTCTTC.

Only one count was recorded for this clone. The chain recombines TRBV2 with TRBJ2-1, with TRBD2 matching over 16 bases. This CDR3 is 15 amino acids long. Per the germline V gene, CDR1 is SNHLY and CDR2 is FYNNEI. Germline trimming cut 4 bases from V and 8 bases from J; bases unmatched to any gene: 2. In DNA, the CDR3 is TGTGCCAGCAGTGGCGGGACTAGCGGGGGGGATGAGCAGTTCTTC. Its translation: CASSGGTSGGDEQFF.

V gene TRBV7-2 combines with J gene TRBJ2-7, with a weak D call TRBD2 (6 bases). Trimming cost V 1 base and J 2 bases, with 12 bases left between them. The CDR3 length is 15 residues. Germline V CDR1 and CDR2: SGHTA, FQGNSA. The CDR3 DNA reads TGTGCCAGCAGCTTAGGTATAGCGGTTACCTACGAGCAGTACTTC. As protein: CASSLGIAVTYEQYF.

The CDR3 DNA reads as TGTGCCTGGAGTTACAGGGGGCATGAGCAGTTCTTC. This encodes CAWSYRGHEQFF. The chain carries TRBV30 and TRBJ2-1; 9 nucleotides match TRBD1. The CDR3 has 12 amino acids. Germline lookup yields CDR1 GTSNPN and CDR2 SVGIG (reference sequence). The ends lost 2 bases at V and 8 bases at J; junction bases unmatched: 1.

About this clone: The same CDR3 can be traced to other DNA sequences in this sample. V gene TRBV6-5 combines with J gene TRBJ2-5; the match to TRBD1 covers 10 bases. Germline assignment: CDR1 MNHEY and CDR2 SVGAGI. Germline trimming cut 4 bases from V and 3 bases from J; bases unmatched to any gene: 5. The CDR3 sequence is 15 residues long. Written as DNA, the CDR3 is TGTGCCAGCAGTTCCGCCGGGACAGGGGAAGAGACCCAGTACTTC. This translates into CASSSAGTGEETQYF.

Worth noting for this clone: Compared with germline, one end of the junction differs, possibly owing to a read error. The chain's CDR3 is CASTPRGRQGPAYF. CDR3 nucleotides: TGTGCCAGCACGCCCCGAGGGAGACAGGGGCCCGCATACTTC. V usage is TRBV6-1 and J usage is TRBJ1-2, with 8 nucleotides matching TRBD1. The CDR3 spans 14 residues. CDR1 is MNHNS and CDR2 is SASEGT in the germline V gene.

This clone came up a few times. The chain links TRBV18 to TRBJ2-1, with 8 bases aligning to TRBD1. The CDR3 sequence is 14 residues long. CDR1 KGHSH and CDR2 LQKENI come from the germline V gene. V lost 4 bases and J lost 9; bases outside the gene matches: 8. The CDR3 sequence: CASSRGQGLGEQFF. CDR3 DNA: TGTGCCAGCTCACGCGGACAGGGTTTGGGTGAGCAGTTCTTC.

The chain has TRBV4-2 and TRBJ2-1; the match to TRBD2 covers 7 bases. V was pared by 0 bases and J by 0 bases, with 2 bases of the junction left unmatched. CDR1 is LGHNA, CDR2 YNFKEQ, per germline. The CDR3 spans 16 residues. In DNA, the CDR3 is TGTGCCAGCAGCCAAGAAGGCGGGAGCTCCTACAATGAGCAGTTCTTC. It specifies CASSQEGGSSYNEQFF.

V and J are TRBV29-1 and TRBJ1-2, with TRBD1 as a possible D gene (6 bases). Germline values: CDR1 SQVTM, CDR2 ANQGSEA. This CDR3 contains 14 residues. Deletions cut 6 bases from V and 0 bases from J, with 14 bases between. In DNA form, the CDR3 reads TGCAGCGTCGCCGGACAGCTGCCTAACTATGGCTACACCTTC. Amino acid sequence: CSVAGQLPNYGYTF.

The genes are TRBV12-5 and TRBJ1-2; no reliable D call. This CDR3 is built from 14 residues. Trimming took off 5 bases at V and 4 bases at J, with 14 bases between the two ends. The germline CDR1 and CDR2 sequences are LGHNT and FRNRAP. CDR3 nucleotide sequence: TGTGCTAGTGGTCCCCCCCTCTCCCGCTATGGCTACACCTTC. Translating it yields CASGPPLSRYGYTF. Using reference TRBV12-5 and TRBJ1-2 for the parts outside the CDR3, the full variable domain is DARVTQTPRHKVTEMGQEVTMRCQPILGHNTVFWYRQTMMQGLELLAYFRNRAPLDDSGMPKDRFSAEMPDATLATLKIQPSEPRDSAVYFCASGPPLSRYGYTFGSGTRLTVV.

This sequence joins TRBV2 and TRBJ2-2; 7 bases line up with TRBD1. V trimming: 8 bases; J trimming: 0 bases; junction bases outside the gene matches: 6. This CDR3 is built from 15 residues. Per the germline V gene, CDR1 is SNHLY and CDR2 is FYNNEI. CDR3 amino acids: CASVRDRANTGELFF. As DNA, the CDR3 is TGTGCCAGCGTACGAGACAGGGCGAACACCGGGGAGCTGTTTTTT.

The rearrangement joins TRBV28 to TRBJ1-6, with D possibly matching TRBD1 (6 bases). This CDR3 has 17 residues. The germline gives CDR1 MDHEN, CDR2 SYDVKM. Trimming stripped 5 bases from V and 9 bases from J, with 23 bases between. This chain's CDR3 is CASSPKSLGGGSSPLHF. CDR3 DNA sequence: TGTGCCAGCAGTCCCAAGAGTCTTGGGGGGGGCAGTTCACCCCTCCACTTT.

The chain carries TRBV30 and TRBJ2-3; no firm D call. The ends were cut back, 3 bases at V and 2 bases at J, with 9 bases in the middle. CDR1 and CDR2 (germline): GTSNPN, SVGIG (reference sequence). The CDR3 covers 13 residues. The chain's CDR3 is CAWSVLSTDTQYF. DNA of the CDR3: TGTGCCTGGAGCGTACTATCCACAGATACGCAGTATTTT.

The rearrangement uses TRBV19 and TRBJ1-2; D remains ambiguous. CDR3 size: 14 residues. Germline lookup yields CDR1 LNHDA and CDR2 SQIVND (reference sequence). Trimming shortened V by 0 bases and J by 7 bases, and 12 bases separated the two germline ends. The CDR3 DNA reads as TGTGCCAGTAGTATAGAGCGGTCGGCAGCTGGCTACACCTTC. Protein sequence: CASSIERSAAGYTF. The full variable domain, in which reference TRBV19 and TRBJ1-2 provide the parts outside the CDR3, is DGGITQSPKYLFRKEGQNVTLSCEQNLNHDAMYWYRQDPGQGLRLIYYSQIVNDFQKGDIAEGYSVSREKKESFPLTVTSAQKNPTAFYLCASSIERSAAGYTFGSGTRLTVV.

The chain uses TRBV10-3 and TRBJ2-3, with 9 bases aligning to TRBD2. The CDR3 totals 17 residues. Germline V gene lookup returns CDR1 ENHRY and CDR2 SYGVKD. Unmatched junction bases numbered 4, after V lost 0 bases and J lost 0 bases. CDR3 residues: CAISESLAGTSTDTQYF. Here the CDR3 DNA reads TGTGCCATCAGTGAGTCTCTAGCGGGGACTAGCACAGATACGCAGTATTTT.

The rearrangement uses TRBV2 and TRBJ1-3; 8 nucleotides agree with TRBD1. With 6 bases clipped from V and 6 bases from J, the junction kept 7 bases outside the gene matches. Germline-derived CDR1 and CDR2 are SNHLY and FYNNEI. The CDR3 runs 14 residues. The CDR3 loop reads CASRSAGGENTIYF. In DNA form, the CDR3 reads TGTGCCAGCAGGTCGGCAGGGGGCGAAAACACCATATATTTT.

The chain employs TRBV5-6 and TRBJ1-3, with no clear D. The CDR3 runs 17 residues. CDR1 and CDR2 (germline): SGHDT, YYEEEE. V lost 0 bases and J lost 2, with 15 bases in between. The CDR3 reads CASSLVARNPTGNTIYF. CDR3 coding DNA: TGTGCCAGCAGCTTGGTGGCGAGGAACCCCACTGGAAACACCATATATTTT.

The V gene is TRBV5-1, the J gene TRBJ1-2; 7 nucleotides match TRBD1. The CDR3 consists of 14 residues. The germline V gene has CDR1 SGHRS and CDR2 YFSETQ. The trim removed 0 bases at V and 5 bases at J, leaving 4 bases unmatched. CDR3 in DNA: TGCGCCAGCAGCTTGGGCGGGACAGCTTATGGCTACACCTTC. Protein: CASSLGGTAYGYTF.